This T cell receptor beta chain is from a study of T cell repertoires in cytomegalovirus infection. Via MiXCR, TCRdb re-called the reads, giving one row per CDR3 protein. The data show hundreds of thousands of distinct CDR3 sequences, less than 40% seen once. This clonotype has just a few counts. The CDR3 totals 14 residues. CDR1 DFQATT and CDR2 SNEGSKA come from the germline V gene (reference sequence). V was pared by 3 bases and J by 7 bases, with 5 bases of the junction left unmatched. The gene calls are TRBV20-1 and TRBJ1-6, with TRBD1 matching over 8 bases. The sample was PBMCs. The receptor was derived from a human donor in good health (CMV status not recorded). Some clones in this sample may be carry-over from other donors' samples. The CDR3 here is CSASPGQGNSPLHF. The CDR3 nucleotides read TGCAGTGCTAGCCCCGGACAGGGAAATTCACCCCTCCACTTT.